Following are 13 T cell receptor beta chains from one sample sequenced in a study of blood T cell repertoires in COVID-19. Clones were sequenced by immunoSEQ multiplex PCR, and TCRdb holds only the in-frame ones, with some missing. The sample contains tens of thousands of clones, around 80% of which appear only once. Sequencing used peripheral blood. The receptors were gathered from a woman of 80 years or more with active or convalescent COVID-19.

This clone has only one observation. In DNA form, the CDR3 reads TGTGCCAGCAGACTGACAGGGTCCTATGGCTACACCTTC. This gives the protein CASRLTGSYGYTF. V usage is TRBV28 and J usage is TRBJ1-2, with 7 bases aligning to TRBD1. The CDR3 runs to 13 residues. Germline lookup yields CDR1 MDHEN and CDR2 SYDVKM. Trimming at V came to 6 bases and at J to 4 bases, leaving 5 bases not matched to a gene.

This chain connects TRBV6-5 to TRBJ1-6; D is ambiguous. The ends were cut back, 2 bases at V and 8 bases at J, with 10 bases in the middle. The CDR3 totals 14 residues. Germline V CDR1 and CDR2: MNHEY, SVGAGI. CDR3 in DNA: TGTGCCAGCAGTTACGAGGGTAATTATTCACCCCTCCACTTT. It yields the protein CASSYEGNYSPLHF.

The rearrangement uses TRBV30 and TRBJ1-5; D remains unclear. The CDR3 consists of 12 residues. V dropped 2 bases and J dropped 5 bases, with 7 bases sitting between them. Germline assignment: CDR1 GTSNPN and CDR2 SVGIG (reference sequence). The CDR3, as DNA: TGTGCCTGGAGTTCCCGAGATCAGCCCCAGCATTTT. It codes for CAWSSRDQPQHF.

The chain carries TRBV5-1 and TRBJ2-3, with a tentative D call TRBD1 (5 bases). Trimming shortened V by 2 bases and J by 2 bases, and 9 bases separated the two germline ends. CDR1 is SGHRS and CDR2 is YFSETQ in the germline V gene. CDR3 length: 14 amino acids. The CDR3 protein is CASSLGQITDTQYF. The DNA for the CDR3 is TGCGCCAGCAGCTTAGGACAAATCACAGATACGCAGTATTTT. The variable domain in full, with the rest retrieved from reference TRBV5-1 and TRBJ2-3, is KAGVTQTPRYLIKTRGQQVTLSCSPISGHRSVSWYQQTPGQGLQFLFEYFSETQRNKGNFPGRFSGRQFSNSRSEMNVSTLELGDSALYLCASSLGQITDTQYFGPGTRLTVL.

V and J are TRBV6-5 and TRBJ1-6; D uncertain. V lost 0 bases and J lost 6, with 9 bases in between. The germline V gene has CDR1 MNHEY and CDR2 SVGAGI. CDR3 length: 15 residues. In DNA form, the CDR3 reads TGTGCCAGCAGTTACTCGGGCGATATTAATTCACCCCTCCACTTT. This codes for CASSYSGDINSPLHF.

The gene calls are TRBV6-2 or TRBV6-3 and TRBJ2-1, with D possibly being TRBD2 (7 bases). Trimming shortened V by 5 bases and J by 9 bases, and 17 bases separated the two germline ends. The CDR3 has 14 residues. In germline, CDR1 is MNHEY, CDR2 SVGEGT. The CDR3 bases are TGTGCCAGCAGTGGGGGGGGAGGGGGAGGTGAGCAGTTCTTC. Residues: CASSGGGGGGEQFF.

The chain has TRBV11-3 and TRBJ2-1; 11 bases align to TRBD2. Germline trimming cut 5 bases from V and 3 bases from J; bases unmatched to any gene: 6. CDR1 and CDR2 from the germline V gene are SGHNT and YENEEA. This CDR3 region has 16 residues. CDR3 coding DNA: TGTGCCAGCAGCGCCGCCGGGACTAGCGGCTACAATGAGCAGTTCTTC. Translation gives CASSAAGTSGYNEQFF.

The chain has TRBV11-1 and TRBJ2-3; 8 bases match TRBD2. Germline loops: CDR1 SGHAT, CDR2 FQDESV (reference sequence). Trimming at V came to 2 bases and at J to 1 base, leaving 2 bases not matched to a gene. This CDR3 region has 15 residues. The CDR3, as DNA: TGTGCCAGCAGCTTACGGCGGGGGGGCACAGATACGCAGTATTTT. It encodes CASSLRRGGTDTQYF.

This sequence joins TRBV19 and TRBJ2-5, with D possibly being TRBD1 (5 bases). V shed 3 bases and J shed 5 bases, with 10 bases lying between them. The CDR3 extends over 13 amino acids. CDR1 and CDR2 (germline): LNHDA, SQIVND (reference sequence). CDR3 in amino acids: CASSINPGETQYF. CDR3 nucleotide sequence: TGTGCCAGTAGTATCAACCCAGGGGAGACCCAGTACTTC.

This clone was picked up a small number of times. Being one base from a much bigger clone, this may be a read error. The chain recombines TRBV7-2 with TRBJ1-1; D gene ambiguous. Germline lookup yields CDR1 SGHTA and CDR2 FQGNSA. V was trimmed by 1 base and J by 1 base, leaving 4 bases between them. The length of the CDR3 is 13 residues. The CDR3 protein is CASSLGANTEAFF. The DNA for the CDR3 is TGTGCCAGCAGCTTAGGAGCGAACACTGAAGCTTTCTTT.

The chain recombines TRBV30 with TRBJ1-4; 8 bases match TRBD1. Germline CDR1 reads GTSNPN; CDR2 reads SVGIG (reference sequence). The J segment lost 7 bases and the V segment lost 8 bases, leaving 6 bases of the junction unmatched. The CDR3 loop spans 12 amino acids. This CDR3 is CAGQGAGEKLFF. The CDR3 DNA reads TGTGCCGGGCAGGGGGCAGGTGAAAAACTGTTTTTT.

The chain uses TRBV2 and TRBJ1-2; 7 positions agree with TRBD1. With V trimmed by 6 bases and J by 0 bases, 4 bases remained unmatched. The CDR3 covers 14 residues. Germline V gene lookup returns CDR1 SNHLY and CDR2 FYNNEI. The DNA of the CDR3 is TGTGCCAGCAGGACAGGGCCTCCTAACTATGGCTACACCTTC. This gives the protein CASRTGPPNYGYTF.

The chain combines TRBV5-1 with TRBJ2-5; D unresolved. The CDR3 spans 16 residues. CDR1 is SGHRS and CDR2 is YFSETQ in the germline V gene. The V gene lost 4 bases and the J gene lost 1 base, with 17 bases spanning the gap. CDR3 DNA: TGCGCCAGCAGCAGCAGCCCCCGAGGTAGCCAAGAGACCCAGTACTTC. It specifies CASSSSPRGSQETQYF.